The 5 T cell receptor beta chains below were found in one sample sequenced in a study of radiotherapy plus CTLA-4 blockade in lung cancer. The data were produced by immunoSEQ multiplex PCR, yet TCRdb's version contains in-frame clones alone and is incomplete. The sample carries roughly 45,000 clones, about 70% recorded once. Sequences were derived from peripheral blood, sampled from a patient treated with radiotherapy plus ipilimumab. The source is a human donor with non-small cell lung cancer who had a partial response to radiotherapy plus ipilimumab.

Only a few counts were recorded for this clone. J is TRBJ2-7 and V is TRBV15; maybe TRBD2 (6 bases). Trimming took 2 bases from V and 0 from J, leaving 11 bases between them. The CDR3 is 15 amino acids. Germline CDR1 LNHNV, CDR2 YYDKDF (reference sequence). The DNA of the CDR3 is TGTGCCACCAGCAGACGGGGAGGAAGCTCCTACGAGCAGTACTTC. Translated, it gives CATSRRGGSSYEQYF.

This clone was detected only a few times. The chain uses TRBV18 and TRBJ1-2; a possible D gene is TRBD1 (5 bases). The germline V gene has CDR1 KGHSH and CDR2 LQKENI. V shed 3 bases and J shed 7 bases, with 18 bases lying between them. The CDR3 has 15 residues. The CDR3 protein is CASSPAGTKSGGYTF. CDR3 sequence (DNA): TGTGCCAGCTCACCCGCCGGGACTAAGTCGGGTGGCTACACCTTC.

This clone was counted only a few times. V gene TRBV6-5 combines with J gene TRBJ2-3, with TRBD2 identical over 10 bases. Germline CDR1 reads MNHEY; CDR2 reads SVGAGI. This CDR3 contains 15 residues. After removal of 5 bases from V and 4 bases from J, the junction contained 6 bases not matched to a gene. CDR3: CASSRSGRAPDTQYF. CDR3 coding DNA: TGTGCCAGCAGTCGGAGCGGGAGGGCCCCAGATACGCAGTATTTT.

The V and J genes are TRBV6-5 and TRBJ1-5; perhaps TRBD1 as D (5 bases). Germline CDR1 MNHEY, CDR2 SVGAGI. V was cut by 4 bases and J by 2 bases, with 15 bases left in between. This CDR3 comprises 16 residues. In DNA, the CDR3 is TGTGCCAGCAGTTTAGGGATTCAAGGGGGCAATCAGCCCCAGCATTTT. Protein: CASSLGIQGGNQPQHF.

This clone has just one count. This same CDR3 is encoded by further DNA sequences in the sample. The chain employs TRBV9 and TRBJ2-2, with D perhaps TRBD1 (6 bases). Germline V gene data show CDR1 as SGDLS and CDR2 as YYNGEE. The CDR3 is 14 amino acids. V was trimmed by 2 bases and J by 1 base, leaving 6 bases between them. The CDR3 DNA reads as TGTGCCAGCAGCGTGACAGGGAACACCGGGGAGCTGTTTTTT. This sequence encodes CASSVTGNTGELFF.